One sample yielded the 13 T cell receptor beta chains listed below, sequenced in a study of T cells expressing NK-cell markers. Reanalyzing the 5' RACE reads, TCRdb keeps one entry per CDR3 protein, without DNA. The repertoire shows 350,000 to 400,000 distinct CDR3 sequences; the top ten hold roughly 10%. The sequenced material came from blood T cells: a sorted CD56 or NKG2C T cell subset, CD4+ or CD8+ T cells, or bulk PBMC T cells (not recorded which). These TCRs come from a woman aged 45-59 years in good health.

V and J are TRBV29-1 and TRBJ1-1; the TCRdb call, TRBD1, lacks DNA for checking. Germline-derived CDR1 and CDR2 are SQVTM and ANQGSEA. The CDR3 has 13 residues. The chain's CDR3 is CSVEPTGWTEAFF.

The CDR3 is CASSTRSGGTEAFF. The rearrangement links TRBV5-1 to TRBJ1-1; without DNA, the TCRdb call of TRBD1 cannot be checked. Germline CDR1 is SGHRS and CDR2 is YFSETQ. The CDR3 contains 14 residues.

CDR3 residues: CSARTGGPQHF. The chain joins TRBV20-1 to TRBJ1-5; the TCRdb call, TRBD1, lacks DNA for checking. This CDR3 is built from 11 residues. Germline V lookup: CDR1 DFQATT, CDR2 SNEGSKA (reference sequence).

This rearrangement joins TRBV20-1 to TRBJ1-3; TCRdb names TRBD1, which stays unverified in the absence of DNA. CDR3 length equals 15 residues. Germline V CDR1 and CDR2: DFQATT, SNEGSKA (reference sequence). The CDR3 here is CSARGQEDSGNTIYF.

The gene calls are TRBV4-1 and TRBJ1-3. Germline V gives CDR1 MGHRA, CDR2 YSYEKL. The CDR3 is 13 amino acids. The CDR3 sequence is CASSQSAGNTIYF.

The chain recombines TRBV5-1 with TRBJ2-4; TCRdb's D gene call, TRBD2, goes unchecked for lack of DNA. Per the germline V gene, CDR1 is SGHRS and CDR2 is YFSETQ. The CDR3 is made up of 16 amino acids. CDR3 region: CASSLGLARRQNIQYF.

The V call is TRBV20-1, the J call TRBJ2-7; the D call of TRBD1 rests on TCRdb alone, since no DNA is present to check it. CDR1 and CDR2 (germline): DFQATT, SNEGSKA (reference sequence). This CDR3 has 13 residues. CDR3 residues: CSAIGDRGYEQYF.

The chain links TRBV5-1 to TRBJ2-1; TCRdb gives TRBD2 as the D gene, but with no DNA this cannot be confirmed. This CDR3 has 16 amino acids. Germline CDR1 reads SGHRS; CDR2 reads YFSETQ. The CDR3 region is CASSILAGPANNEQFF.

V usage is TRBV9 and J usage is TRBJ2-3. The V gene's germline CDR1 is SGDLS and CDR2 YYNGEE. The CDR3 runs 15 residues. The CDR3 sequence: CASSVSEGGTDTQYF.

The CDR3 region is CASSPAGGANTEAFF. The V gene is TRBV27, the J gene TRBJ1-1; checking the TCRdb D call of TRBD1 is not possible without DNA. CDR3 length: 15 amino acids. Germline CDR1 is MNHEY and CDR2 is SMNVEV (reference sequence).

The V gene is TRBV20-1, the J gene TRBJ1-6; TCRdb indicates TRBD1, and absent DNA this call remains unverified. Germline CDR1 DFQATT, CDR2 SNEGSKA (reference sequence). This CDR3 has 14 amino acids. CDR3 protein: CSAREGHRNSPLHF.

This chain links TRBV3-1 with TRBJ2-4; TCRdb outputs TRBD1, but without DNA this stays unchecked. Germline CDR1 and CDR2: LGHDT and YNNKEL (reference sequence). CDR3 size: 18 residues. CDR3 sequence reads: CASSQGSSVGAGGNIQYF.

This chain joins TRBV6-5 and TRBJ1-1. The germline V gene has CDR1 MNHEY and CDR2 SVGAGI. CDR3 size: 13 residues. The chain's CDR3 is CASSHGTYAEAFF.